Reported below is one TCR beta chain. As yet, its antigen is unknown. Trimming stripped 0 bases from V and 6 bases from J, with 4 bases between. CDR1 is SGHTA, CDR2 FQGTGA, per germline. This CDR3 spans 12 amino acids. Sequencing used immunoSEQ multiplex PCR; TCRdb keeps in-frame clones, though not all of them. The sample includes more than 5,000 clones, around 78% of them seen just once. This entry is derived from a study of T cell clonotyping in hematopoietic cell transplantation. Study observations and caveats: Graft donor and pretransplant recipient Inverse Simpson Index values predicted broader posttransplant TCR diversity. Pathologically expanded recipient clonotypes increased progressively from day 30 to day 180 as diversity fell. At the given depth, recipient repertoires were over 97% de novo clonotypes.

The clonotype was recovered from a male patient between 60 and 69 years old who had an allogeneic stem cell transplant, so T cells may come from the graft donor. Some clones in this sample may be carry-over from other donors' samples. Sequences were derived from peripheral blood mononuclear cells, sampled 100 days after allogeneic stem cell transplant. The chain has TRBV7-3 and TRBJ2-3, with D hard to call. The chain's CDR3 is CASSLTADTQYF. CDR3 in DNA: TGTGCCAGCAGCTTAACAGCCGATACGCAGTATTTT.